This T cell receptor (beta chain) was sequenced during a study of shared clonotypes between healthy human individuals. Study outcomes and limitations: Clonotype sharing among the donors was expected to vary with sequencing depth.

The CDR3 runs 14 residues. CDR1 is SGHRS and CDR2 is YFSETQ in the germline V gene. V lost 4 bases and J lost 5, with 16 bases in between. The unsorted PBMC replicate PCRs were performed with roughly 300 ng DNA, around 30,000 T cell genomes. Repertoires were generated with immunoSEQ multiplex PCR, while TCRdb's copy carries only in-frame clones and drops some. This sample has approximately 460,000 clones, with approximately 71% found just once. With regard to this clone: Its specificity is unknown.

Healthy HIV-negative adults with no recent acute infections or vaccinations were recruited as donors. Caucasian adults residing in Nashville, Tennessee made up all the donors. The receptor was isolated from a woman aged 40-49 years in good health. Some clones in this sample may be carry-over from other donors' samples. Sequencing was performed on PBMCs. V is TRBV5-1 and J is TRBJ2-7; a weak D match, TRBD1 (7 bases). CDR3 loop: CASSTSGGGDEQYF. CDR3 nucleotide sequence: TGCGCCAGCAGCACCTCAGGGGGAGGCGACGAGCAGTACTTC. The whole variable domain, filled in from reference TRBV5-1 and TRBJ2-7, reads KAGVTQTPRYLIKTRGQQVTLSCSPISGHRSVSWYQQTPGQGLQFLFEYFSETQRNKGNFPGRFSGRQFSNSRSEMNVSTLELGDSALYLCASSTSGGGDEQYFGPGTRLTVT.